Each of the 7 T cell receptor beta chains below was sequenced from the same sample in a study of HIV-infected patients and healthy controls. One entry per CDR3 protein results from TCRdb running MiXCR on the 5' RACE reads. The sample has about 17,000 distinct CDR3 sequences, roughly 15% seen once. Sequenced input: CD8+ T cells from blood. The receptors were gathered from a human donor in good health.

The V gene is TRBV12-3 or TRBV12-4, the J gene TRBJ2-1; D perhaps matches TRBD1 (5 bases). The CDR3 has 12 amino acids. V was trimmed by 6 bases and J by 5 bases, leaving 8 bases between them. CDR3 in amino acids: CASRQGNNEQFF. CDR3 coding DNA: TGTGCCAGCAGGCAGGGAAACAATGAGCAGTTCTTC.

The sample holds a few counts of this clonotype. The chain links TRBV4-3 to TRBJ1-1; D is unresolved. The CDR3 has 15 amino acids. V was clipped by 1 base and J by 1 base, with 10 bases between them. Germline values: CDR1 LGHNA, CDR2 YSLEER. Here the CDR3 reads CASSQGARTNTEAFF. DNA for the CDR3: TGCGCCAGCAGCCAAGGGGCACGTACGAACACTGAAGCTTTCTTT.

This clonotype was observed at least ten times. The chain carries TRBV25-1 and TRBJ1-6, with D unresolved. V was cut by 0 bases and J by 3 bases, with 6 bases left in between. The CDR3 runs 15 residues. Germline V gives CDR1 MGHDK, CDR2 SYGVNS. The CDR3 nucleotides are TGTGCCAGCAGTGAATATGGGATCTATAATTCACCCCTCCACTTT. Translation gives CASSEYGIYNSPLHF.

By share, this clonotype counts as medium-sized (0.01 to 0.1%). The chain joins TRBV2 to TRBJ2-7; no definite D call. The length of the CDR3 is 15 residues. Germline V gene sequence: CDR1 SNHLY, CDR2 FYNNEI. Trimming stripped 1 base from V and 7 bases from J, with 17 bases between. CDR3 region: CASSEGTILPGEQYF. The CDR3 region has the DNA TGTGCCAGCAGTGAAGGGACGATCCTACCTGGGGAGCAGTACTTC.

This clonotype is deemed medium-sized. The chain couples TRBV18 to TRBJ2-1, with 7 positions matching TRBD2. With V trimmed by 4 bases and J by 3 bases, 15 bases remained unmatched. The germline CDR1 and CDR2 sequences are KGHSH and LQKENI. This CDR3 comprises 18 residues. CDR3 sequence: CASSLARTRGAGYNEQFF. CDR3 DNA sequence: TGTGCCAGCTCACTCGCCAGGACTAGAGGGGCCGGCTACAATGAGCAGTTCTTC.

The V gene is TRBV1, the J gene TRBJ2-1; TRBD1, the table's D call, lacks a check against the DNA. TRBV1 is a pseudogene segment. This CDR3 has 17 residues. The CDR3 is CTSSQDYRDGMNNEQFF. DNA of the CDR3: TGCACCAGCAGCCAAGATTATCGGGACGGAATGAACAATGAGCAGTTCTTC.

The sample holds many counts of this clonotype. This chain uses TRBV30 with TRBJ1-5; D possibly corresponds to TRBD1 (6 bases). In germline, CDR1 is GTSNPN, CDR2 SVGIG (reference sequence). This CDR3 region has 13 residues. With 8 bases removed from V and 0 bases from J, the gap between germline ends came to 11 bases. CDR3 DNA sequence: TGTGCCGCACAGGGTCATAGCAATCAGCCCCAGCATTTT. It translates to CAAQGHSNQPQHF.